This T cell receptor (beta chain) was documented in a study of T cell responses to AZD1222 COVID-19 vaccine. Overall study results and limits: Recipients of two AZD1222 doses showed rising Spike-specific TCR breadth and depth. Vaccine-related CD4 TCRs covered spike, predominating at 160-218 and 743-854.

Some clones are missing from TCRdb's copy, which holds only in-frame ones; the method was immunoSEQ multiplex PCR. The data show roughly 150,000 clones, approximately 92% seen once. Germline CDR1 MNHEY, CDR2 SVGAGI. With V trimmed by 8 bases and J by 1 base, 3 bases remained unmatched. The CDR3 extends over 14 amino acids. In the case of this clone: What it binds is unknown.

Sample: peripheral blood, taken on day 0 of AZD1222 vaccination. This clonotype was obtained from an adult in good health. J is TRBJ2-2 and V is TRBV6-5; 8 bases are shared with TRBD2. The CDR3, as DNA: TGTGCCAGCTGGGGACTAGTGAACACCGGGGAGCTGTTTTTT. Translation gives CASWGLVNTGELFF.